This T cell receptor beta chain was identified in a study of blood T cell repertoires in COVID-19. Study context: The cDNA or gDNA used as material had been derived from T cells, B-cell-depleted T cells, or PBMCs.

Here immunoSEQ multiplex PCR was the method, and the copy in TCRdb shows in-frame clones only, minus some. Found here are 330,000 or so clones, over 80% of them singletons; the top ten hold roughly a tenth. This CDR3 is 14 amino acids long. The V and J ends lost 3 bases and 4 bases, in that order; junction bases with no gene match: 2. Germline lookup yields CDR1 KGHSH and CDR2 LQKENI. The sample comprised peripheral blood. This chain uses TRBV18 with TRBJ1-5; 8 bases are a match to TRBD1. This clonotype originated in a young man with COVID-19, enrolled during active disease. This chain's CDR3 is CASSPQGANQPQHF. The CDR3 nucleotides are TGTGCCAGCTCACCCCAGGGGGCGAATCAGCCCCAGCATTTT.